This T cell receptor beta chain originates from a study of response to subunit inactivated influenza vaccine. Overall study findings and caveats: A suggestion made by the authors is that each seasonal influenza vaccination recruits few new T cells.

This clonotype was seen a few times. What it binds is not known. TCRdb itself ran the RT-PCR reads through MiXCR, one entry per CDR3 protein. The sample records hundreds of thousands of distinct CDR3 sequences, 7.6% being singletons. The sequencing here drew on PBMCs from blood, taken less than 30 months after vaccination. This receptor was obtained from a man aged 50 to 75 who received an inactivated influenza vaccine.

Here the CDR3 DNA reads TGCGCCAGCAGCCAAGGCGACAGGGGAGAGACCCAGTACTTC. Translation gives CASSQGDRGETQYF. This chain links TRBV4-3 with TRBJ2-5; the match to TRBD1 covers 8 bases. This CDR3 spans 14 amino acids. V lost 1 base, J lost 4 bases, and 2 bases stayed unmatched. Germline CDR1 and CDR2: LGHNA and YSLEER.